The 32 T cell receptor beta chains in this list originate from one sample, sequenced in a study of technical replicates of blood from a few donors. Repertoires were generated with immunoSEQ multiplex PCR, while TCRdb's copy carries only in-frame clones and drops some. The table includes around 95,000 clones, approximately 93% detected once. Sequencing input: T cells isolated from PBMCs. These receptors originate from a human donor in good health.

The J gene is TRBJ1-2, the V gene TRBV7-9; D is unclear. CDR1 and CDR2 from the germline V gene are SEHNR and FQNEAQ (reference sequence). The CDR3 loop spans 11 amino acids. V was clipped by 5 bases and J by 8 bases, with 9 bases between them. The CDR3: CASSPLGGYTF. CDR3 DNA sequence: TGTGCCAGCAGCCCTCTCGGGGGCTACACCTTC.

V gene TRBV5-1 combines with J gene TRBJ2-2; a weak D match, TRBD1 (5 bases). V shed 0 bases and J shed 5 bases, with 8 bases lying between them. This CDR3 contains 14 residues. Germline CDR1 reads SGHRS; CDR2 reads YFSETQ. CDR3 nucleotides: TGCGCCAGCAGCTTGGCCGACAGAACCGGGGAGCTGTTTTTT. Encoded protein: CASSLADRTGELFF.

The chain employs TRBV7-8 and TRBJ1-2, with 7 bases aligning to TRBD1. The CDR3 spans 14 residues. Trimming at V came to 5 bases and at J to 3 bases, leaving 6 bases not matched to a gene. Germline V lookup: CDR1 SGHVS, CDR2 FQNEAQ. The CDR3 spells CASSRGTDDYGYTF. CDR3 nucleotide sequence: TGTGCCAGCAGCCGTGGGACAGACGACTATGGCTACACCTTC.

The chain couples TRBV6-5 to TRBJ2-1; D ambiguous. The ends were cut back, 2 bases at V and 9 bases at J, with 8 bases in the middle. Germline CDR1 MNHEY, CDR2 SVGAGI. This CDR3 has 12 amino acids. The CDR3 sequence: CASSYVAGEQFF. Written as DNA, the CDR3 is TGTGCCAGCAGTTACGTCGCCGGTGAGCAGTTCTTC.

V usage is TRBV28 and J usage is TRBJ1-2; maybe TRBD1 (6 bases). Trimming left V 8 bases short and J 6 bases short, with 16 bases between. From germline, CDR1 is MDHEN and CDR2 SYDVKM. The CDR3 length is 13 residues. The CDR3 loop reads CASLGRGINGYTF. The CDR3 DNA reads as TGTGCCAGCCTGGGCAGGGGTATTAATGGCTACACCTTC.

The chain employs TRBV7-9 and TRBJ1-4; D not certain. Trimming took 3 bases from V and 0 from J, leaving 14 bases between them. The CDR3 covers 17 residues. Germline V gene data show CDR1 as SEHNR and CDR2 as FQNEAQ (reference sequence). The CDR3 reads CASSFPGGLATNEKLFF. In nucleotides, the CDR3 is TGTGCCAGCAGCTTCCCCGGCGGCCTTGCAACTAATGAAAAACTGTTTTTT.

The chain has TRBV7-9 and TRBJ1-6; the match to TRBD1 covers 7 bases. This CDR3 comprises 17 residues. Germline CDR1 is SEHNR and CDR2 is FQNEAQ (reference sequence). V trimming: 2 bases; J trimming: 8 bases; junction bases outside the gene matches: 12. CDR3: CASSLWGTRQGHSPLHF. CDR3 DNA: TGTGCCAGCAGCTTATGGGGGACCCGACAGGGTCATTCACCCCTCCACTTT.

The gene calls are TRBV5-4 and TRBJ1-4, with 10 bases identical to TRBD1. The junction had 17 bases not matched to a gene; V was cut back by 1 base and J by 5 bases. The CDR3 has 20 residues. From germline, CDR1 is SGHNT and CDR2 YYREEE (reference sequence). The CDR3 DNA reads TGTGCCAGCAGCTTGCATAGTCTGCGGGACAGGGGAGGGTCAAATGAAAAACTGTTTTTT. The encoded protein is CASSLHSLRDRGGSNEKLFF.

The rearrangement links TRBV10-1 to TRBJ2-1; TRBD1 agrees at 11 bases. The CDR3 extends over 16 amino acids. CDR1 WNHNN and CDR2 SYGVQD come from the germline V gene (reference sequence). V lost 2 bases and J lost 2; bases outside the gene matches: 2. This CDR3 reads CASSETGQGAYNEQFF. Here the CDR3 DNA reads TGCGCCAGCAGTGAGACGGGACAGGGGGCCTACAATGAGCAGTTCTTC.

The chain joins TRBV10-1 to TRBJ1-2, with 7 bases matching TRBD1. V was clipped by 7 bases and J by 5 bases; unmatched bases: 16. This CDR3 spans 16 amino acids. Looked up from germline, CDR1 is WNHNN and CDR2 is SYGVQD (reference sequence). The CDR3 spells CASTGGTEVRKYGYTF. CDR3 DNA: TGCGCCAGCACCGGAGGGACAGAGGTAAGAAAATATGGCTACACCTTC.

V usage is TRBV2 and J usage is TRBJ2-1, with D possibly TRBD1 on 5 matching bases. Germline V gene lookup returns CDR1 SNHLY and CDR2 FYNNEI. The CDR3 extends over 13 amino acids. V lost 7 bases and J lost 8, with 15 bases in between. The CDR3 loop reads CASTEVGPDEQFF. The CDR3 nucleotides are TGTGCCAGCACCGAAGTGGGGCCCGATGAGCAGTTCTTC.

This clone has a single count. The chain uses TRBV29-1 and TRBJ2-2; 7 bases fit TRBD1. With V trimmed by 4 bases and J by 1 base, 6 bases remained unmatched. Germline CDR1 is SQVTM and CDR2 is ANQGSEA. CDR3 length: 15 amino acids. The CDR3 bases are TGCAGCGTTGGGGAGACAGGGAAGAACACCGGGGAGCTGTTTTTT. Translation: CSVGETGKNTGELFF.

The chain carries TRBV5-1 and TRBJ2-2, with D uncertain. Trimming shortened V by 0 bases and J by 3 bases, and 12 bases separated the two germline ends. CDR3 length: 16 amino acids. Per the germline V gene, CDR1 is SGHRS and CDR2 is YFSETQ. For the CDR3, the DNA is TGCGCCAGCAGCTTGGTGGCGCCAGCGTACACCGGGGAGCTGTTTTTT. The encoded protein is CASSLVAPAYTGELFF.

The rearrangement joins TRBV29-1 to TRBJ2-1, with D possibly being TRBD2 (6 bases). Germline values: CDR1 SQVTM, CDR2 ANQGSEA. Trimming left V 5 bases short and J 4 bases short, with 15 bases between. The CDR3 is 14 residues long. The chain's CDR3 is CSVRETRGYNEQFF. CDR3 sequence (DNA): TGCAGCGTTCGGGAGACGAGGGGTTACAATGAGCAGTTCTTC.

The CDR3 loop is CASSLDSYQPQHF. The CDR3 DNA is TGTGCCAGCAGCTTAGACAGCTATCAGCCCCAGCATTTT. The V call is TRBV7-6, the J call TRBJ1-5; D uncertain. V lost 1 base and J lost 5, with 6 bases in between. Germline V gene lookup returns CDR1 SGHVS and CDR2 FNYEAQ. This CDR3 comprises 13 residues. Variable domain in full (rest from reference TRBV7-6 and TRBJ1-5): GAGVSQSPRYKVTKRGQDVALRCDPISGHVSLYWYRQALGQGPEFLTYFNYEAQQDKSGLPNDRFSAERPEGSISTLTIQRTEQRDSAMYRCASSLDSYQPQHFGDGTRLSIL.

This chain connects TRBV29-1 to TRBJ2-5; TRBD2 matches 10 bases. V gave up 6 bases and J gave up 2 bases; unmatched junction bases: 3. Per the germline V gene, CDR1 is SQVTM and CDR2 is ANQGSEA. The CDR3 contains 13 residues. CDR3 nucleotide sequence: TGCAGCGTGCGGACTAGCGGACAAGAGACCCAGTACTTC. Its translation is CSVRTSGQETQYF.

The V gene is TRBV30, the J gene TRBJ2-1; 7 nucleotides line up with TRBD2. V lost 5 bases and J lost 10; bases outside the gene matches: 8. The CDR3 has 12 residues. Germline V gene lookup returns CDR1 GTSNPN and CDR2 SVGIG (reference sequence). The CDR3 sequence: CAWDSNGREQFF. The CDR3 region has the DNA TGTGCCTGGGATTCTAACGGGAGGGAGCAGTTCTTC.

V is TRBV18 and J is TRBJ2-7; D is ambiguous. CDR1 KGHSH and CDR2 LQKENI come from the germline V gene. This CDR3 spans 14 amino acids. V shed 3 bases and J shed 0 bases, with 9 bases lying between them. The DNA of the CDR3 is TGTGCCAGCTCACCGTCAGGAAGCTCCTACGAGCAGTACTTC. Its protein product is CASSPSGSSYEQYF.

The genes are TRBV9 and TRBJ1-5; TRBD1 might be the D (6 bases). The CDR3 runs to 15 residues. Germline values: CDR1 SGDLS, CDR2 YYNGEE. V was shortened by 4 bases and J by 6 bases, with 17 bases between the two germline ends. CDR3 in amino acids: CASSPKGGTGQPQHF. In nucleotides, the CDR3 is TGTGCCAGCAGCCCCAAGGGGGGGACGGGTCAGCCCCAGCATTTT. The variable domain in full, with the rest retrieved from reference TRBV9 and TRBJ1-5, is DSGVTQTPKHLITATGQRVTLRCSPRSGDLSVYWYQQSLDQGLQFLIQYYNGEERAKGNILERFSAQQFPDLHSELNLSSLELGDSALYFCASSPKGGTGQPQHFGDGTRLSIL.

The J gene is TRBJ2-1, the V gene TRBV27; 13 bases are a match to TRBD2. Germline loops: CDR1 MNHEY, CDR2 SMNVEV (reference sequence). The CDR3 length is 15 residues. Trimming took 6 bases from V and 5 from J; bases not matched to a gene: 4. CDR3: CASSPTSGGDNEQFF. For the CDR3, the DNA is TGTGCCAGCAGCCCAACTAGCGGGGGGGACAATGAGCAGTTCTTC.

In this sample, this clone turned up once. The chain employs TRBV19 and TRBJ1-5; D unclear. Germline-derived CDR1 and CDR2 are LNHDA and SQIVND (reference sequence). The CDR3 sequence is 15 residues long. V was clipped by 3 bases and J by 2 bases, with 11 bases between them. The CDR3 DNA follows: TGTGCCAGTAGTATTGCCGGTACTGGCAATCAGCCCCAGCATTTT. Residues: CASSIAGTGNQPQHF.

The J gene is TRBJ2-4, the V gene TRBV2; D remains ambiguous. Trimming took off 6 bases at V and 8 bases at J, with 20 bases between the two ends. This CDR3 has 15 residues. The germline CDR1 and CDR2 sequences are SNHLY and FYNNEI. The CDR3: CASSDPVTDVDIQYF. CDR3 DNA: TGTGCCAGCAGCGACCCGGTAACAGACGTGGACATTCAGTACTTC.

The genes are TRBV5-3 and TRBJ2-1; weak D call: TRBD1 (5 bases). TRBV5-3 is an open reading frame whose function is uncertain. V dropped 3 bases and J dropped 11 bases, with 12 bases sitting between them. The CDR3 consists of 12 residues. The CDR3 DNA sequence: TGTGCCAGAAGCTCTAACTTGGACAAGCAGTTCTTC. Translating it yields CARSSNLDKQFF.

This rearrangement joins TRBV11-3 to TRBJ2-5, with D perhaps TRBD2 (6 bases). Germline V CDR1 and CDR2: SGHNT, YENEEA. V was cut by 1 base and J by 1 base, with 13 bases left in between. There are 16 residues in the CDR3. CDR3: CASSLAGGALQETQYF. The CDR3, as DNA: TGTGCCAGCAGCTTAGCGGGCGGGGCACTCCAAGAGACCCAGTACTTC.

This rearrangement joins TRBV5-1 to TRBJ2-4, with D perhaps TRBD1 (6 bases). Germline CDR1 is SGHRS and CDR2 is YFSETQ. The CDR3 runs 14 residues. Trimming stripped 2 bases from V and 8 bases from J, with 14 bases between. CDR3 residues: CASSFRQGLDIQYF. The CDR3 DNA sequence: TGCGCCAGCAGCTTTAGGCAGGGGTTAGACATTCAGTACTTC.

The rearrangement links TRBV25-1 to TRBJ2-5, with 9 bases that match TRBD1. J lost 5 bases, V lost 0 bases, and 7 bases had no gene match. The CDR3 spans 16 residues. Germline V gene data show CDR1 as MGHDK and CDR2 as SYGVNS. The DNA of the CDR3 is TGTGCCAGCAGTGAATATGGGACAGGGCTCCGGGAGACCCAGTACTTC. Translated: CASSEYGTGLRETQYF.

The chain recombines TRBV18 with TRBJ1-5; 12 nucleotides match TRBD1. Trimming removed 2 bases from V and 2 bases from J; junction bases left unmatched: 7. The length of the CDR3 is 18 residues. The germline CDR1 and CDR2 sequences are KGHSH and LQKENI. Here the CDR3 DNA reads TGTGCCAGCTCACCATCGGGACAGGGGGCATTGGGCAATCAGCCCCAGCATTTT. It translates to CASSPSGQGALGNQPQHF. The variable domain in full, with the rest retrieved from reference TRBV18 and TRBJ1-5, is NAGVMQNPRHLVRRRGQEARLRCSPMKGHSHVYWYRQLPEEGLKFMVYLQKENIIDESGMPKERFSAEFPKEGPSILRIQQVVRGDSAAYFCASSPSGQGALGNQPQHFGDGTRLSIL.

The gene calls are TRBV5-5 and TRBJ2-5; the D gene is possibly TRBD1 (5 bases). Germline V gene data show CDR1 as SGHKS and CDR2 as YYEKEE (reference sequence). The CDR3 totals 17 residues. V was clipped by 1 base and J by 8 bases, with 24 bases between them. The CDR3 region is CASSLLGSSAQGHTQYF. In DNA, the CDR3 is TGTGCCAGCAGCTTGTTGGGATCTTCGGCCCAAGGACATACCCAGTACTTC.

This chain joins TRBV2 and TRBJ2-7; maybe TRBD2 (5 bases). V lost 6 bases and J 2 bases, leaving 8 bases between the germline ends. This CDR3 contains 12 residues. CDR1 SNHLY and CDR2 FYNNEI come from the germline V gene. CDR3 DNA: TGTGCCAGCAGGGACTCTACCTACGAGCAGTACTTC. The encoded protein is CASRDSTYEQYF.

This chain joins TRBV27 and TRBJ1-2; D gene unclear. V was shortened by 5 bases and J by 4 bases, with 17 bases between the two germline ends. This CDR3 comprises 15 residues. Germline CDR1 reads MNHEY; CDR2 reads SMNVEV (reference sequence). Here the CDR3 reads CASSMTPGSGYGYTF. CDR3 nucleotides: TGTGCCAGCAGTATGACACCAGGCTCAGGCTATGGCTACACCTTC.

The rearrangement uses TRBV4-1 and TRBJ1-1, with 7 bases aligning to TRBD1. CDR3 length equals 15 residues. Trimming at V came to 1 base and at J to 4 bases, leaving 6 bases not matched to a gene. Germline lookup yields CDR1 MGHRA and CDR2 YSYEKL. The CDR3, as DNA: TGCGCCAGCAGCCAAGTTAGTACAGGGGCCACTGAAGCTTTCTTT. Protein product: CASSQVSTGATEAFF.

CDR3 DNA: TGTGCCAGCACCGAACAGGGGTATCGCACTGAAGCTTTCTTT. Protein sequence: CASTEQGYRTEAFF. V is TRBV11-2 and J is TRBJ1-1; TRBD1 matches 7 bases. The CDR3 sequence is 14 residues long. Germline CDR1 and CDR2: SGHAT and FQNNGV. J gave up 4 bases and V 7 bases, and 9 bases lay outside the gene matches.